The entry that follows covers one T cell receptor (beta chain) sequence. Its antigen is currently unknown. This specimen comes from a study of beta chain features in type 1 diabetes. Notes on the study in general: There was a moderate but significant shortening of TCRB CDR3s in all four CD4+ subsets of Type 1 diabetes patients.

Since all of the isolated RNA was reverse transcribed, expressed TCRB transcripts were what got sequenced. Repertoires were generated with immunoSEQ multiplex PCR, while TCRdb's copy carries only in-frame clones and drops some. The data contain hundreds of thousands of clones, 8% of them seen just once; the ten biggest clones take up less than 0.5%. This sequence originates from a woman under 30 in good health. Sequences were obtained from central memory CD4+ T cells from blood.

In DNA, the CDR3 is TGTGCCAGCAGGTTCGTTTGGGCAGCAGACAATGAGCAGTTCTTC. Translated: CASRFVWAADNEQFF. V is TRBV11-2 and J is TRBJ2-1; D is unresolved. CDR3 length: 15 residues. V was shortened by 6 bases and J by 5 bases, with 17 bases between the two germline ends. Per germline, CDR1 SGHAT and CDR2 FQNNGV.